This T cell receptor (beta chain) comes out of a study of T cells expressing NK-cell markers. One entry per CDR3 protein, without DNA, is what TCRdb gives after re-calling the 5' RACE reads. The specimen's table records over 150,000 distinct CDR3 sequences. The CDR3 covers 14 residues. Germline CDR1 SGHRS, CDR2 YFSETQ. Concerning this clonotype: Antigen specificity is unknown.

Overall study findings and caveats: NKG2C+ dominant clonotypes from a handful of donors made up roughly 1.0-7.5% of CD8+ T cells.

The TCR sequence derives from a man aged 18-75 years in good health. Input material: blood T cells: a sorted CD56 or NKG2C T cell subset, CD4+ or CD8+ T cells, or bulk PBMC T cells (not recorded which). The rearrangement uses TRBV5-1 and TRBJ2-6; TCRdb's D call, TRBD1, is unchecked because there is no DNA. The CDR3 here is CASSTGTGANVLTF.